A selection of T cell receptor beta chains follows, all from one sample in a study of identical twins. In TCRdb, the 5' RACE reads were re-called with MiXCR into one record per CDR3 protein. The table lists some 1,600,000 distinct CDR3 sequences, around 29% of them singletons. Source material: cord blood. The receptors derive from a newborn girl in good health. Each CDR3 is given with its conserved first and last residue. The order of the fields is V gene, clone size, D gene, J gene, CDR3 protein, CDR3 DNA. A D gene is named only where the DNA matches it firmly. Clone size, where shown, is once, few, many, or a class for clones that have expanded.

>TRBV28|.|TRBD1|TRBJ1-5
CASSPRTGRGNQPQHF
TGTGCCAGCAGTCCGCGGACAGGGAGGGGGAATCAGCCCCAGCATTTT
>TRBV27|.|.|TRBJ2-3
CASSFDLLTDTQYF
TGTGCCAGCAGTTTTGATCTCCTCACAGATACGCAGTATTTT
>TRBV6-1|few|.|TRBJ1-1
CASSEAPGVNTEAFF
TGTGCCAGCAGTGAAGCGCCGGGTGTGAACACTGAAGCTTTCTTT
>TRBV6-1|few|.|TRBJ1-5
CASTITRNSNQPQHF
TGTGCCAGCACTATAACTCGAAATAGCAATCAGCCCCAGCATTTT
>TRBV12-3/TRBV12-4|few|.|TRBJ2-3
CASSFDPSTDTQYF
TGTGCCAGCAGTTTCGACCCTAGCACAGATACGCAGTATTTT
>TRBV5-1|few|.|TRBJ1-2
CASSATTPRDGYTF
TGCGCCAGCAGTGCCACGACTCCTCGGGATGGCTACACCTTC
>TRBV28|.|TRBD2|TRBJ2-7
CASTHGTNLLEQYF
TGTGCCAGCACCCATGGGACTAACCTCCTCGAGCAGTACTTC
>TRBV6-5|few|TRBD1|TRBJ1-2
CASSFARQGTGGYTF
TGTGCCAGCAGTTTTGCCCGACAGGGAACTGGTGGCTACACCTTC
>TRBV7-6|.|.|TRBJ2-3
CASSRGGVGSTHTQYF
TGTGCCAGCAGCCGTGGTGGTGTTGGCTCGACTCATACGCAGTATTTT
>TRBV6-6|.|.|TRBJ1-5
CASNGGNQPQHF
TGTGCCAGCAATGGCGGGAATCAGCCCCAGCATTTT
>TRBV5-1|.|.|TRBJ2-3
CASSLLGEDTQYF
TGCGCCAGCAGCTTGTTGGGGGAAGATACGCAGTATTTT
>TRBV20-1|few|TRBD1|TRBJ1-5
CSGHRGPSNQPQHF
TGCAGTGGACACAGGGGGCCAAGCAATCAGCCCCAGCATTTT
>TRBV5-8|.|.|TRBJ1-5
CASSLYGINQPQHF
TGTGCCAGCAGCTTGTACGGAATTAATCAGCCCCAGCATTTT
>TRBV12-3/TRBV12-4|.|.|TRBJ2-3
CASSPAYTTQYF
TGTGCCAGCAGCCCCGCTTATACCACGCAGTATTTT
>TRBV18|few|TRBD2|TRBJ2-7
CASPKISGRAYYEQYF
TGTGCCAGCCCCAAGATTAGCGGGAGGGCCTACTACGAGCAGTACTTC
>TRBV11-2|few|TRBD1|TRBJ2-1
CASTPGQGRYNEQFF
TGTGCCAGCACCCCTGGACAGGGGAGGTACAATGAGCAGTTCTTC